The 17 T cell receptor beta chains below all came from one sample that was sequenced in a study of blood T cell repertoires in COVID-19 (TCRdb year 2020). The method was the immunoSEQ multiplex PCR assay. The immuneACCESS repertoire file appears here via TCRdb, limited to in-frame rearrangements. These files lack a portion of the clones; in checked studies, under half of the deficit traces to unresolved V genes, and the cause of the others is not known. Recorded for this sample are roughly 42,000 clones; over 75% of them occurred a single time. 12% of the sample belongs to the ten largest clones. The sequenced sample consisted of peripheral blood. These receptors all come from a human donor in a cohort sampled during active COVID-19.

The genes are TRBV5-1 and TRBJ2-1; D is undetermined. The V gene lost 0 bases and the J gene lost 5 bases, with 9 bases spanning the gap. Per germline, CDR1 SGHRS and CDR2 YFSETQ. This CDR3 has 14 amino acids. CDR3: CASSLEQAHNEQFF. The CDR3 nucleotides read TGCGCCAGCAGCTTGGAGCAGGCCCACAATGAGCAGTTCTTC.

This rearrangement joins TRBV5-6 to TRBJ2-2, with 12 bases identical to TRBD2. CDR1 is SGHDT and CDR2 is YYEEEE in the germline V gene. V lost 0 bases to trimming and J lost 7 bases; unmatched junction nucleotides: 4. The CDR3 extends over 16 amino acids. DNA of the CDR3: TGTGCCAGCAGCTTGGCCGGACTAGCGGGGAGCGGGGAGCTGTTTTTT. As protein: CASSLAGLAGSGELFF.

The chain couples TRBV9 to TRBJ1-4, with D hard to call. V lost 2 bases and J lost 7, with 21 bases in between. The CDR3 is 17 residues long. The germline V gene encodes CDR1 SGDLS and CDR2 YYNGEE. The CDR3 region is CASSVGSPAGNSEKLFF. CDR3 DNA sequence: TGTGCCAGCAGCGTTGGATCCCCCGCAGGAAATTCTGAAAAACTGTTTTTT.

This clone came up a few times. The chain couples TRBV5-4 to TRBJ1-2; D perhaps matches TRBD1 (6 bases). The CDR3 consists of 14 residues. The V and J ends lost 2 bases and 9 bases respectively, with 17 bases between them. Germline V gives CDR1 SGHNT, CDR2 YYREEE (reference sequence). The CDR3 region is CASSFPGAPTSYTF. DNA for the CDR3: TGTGCCAGCAGCTTCCCAGGGGCACCAACCAGCTACACCTTC.

The CDR3, as DNA: TGTGCCAGCAGCTTAGCCGGGACAGACCCCACCTACGAGCAGTACTTC. It is translated as CASSLAGTDPTYEQYF. The J gene is TRBJ2-7, the V gene TRBV7-2; 7 bases are shared with TRBD1. V gave up 0 bases and J gave up 2 bases; unmatched junction bases: 7. Germline values: CDR1 SGHTA, CDR2 FQGNSA. There are 16 residues in the CDR3.

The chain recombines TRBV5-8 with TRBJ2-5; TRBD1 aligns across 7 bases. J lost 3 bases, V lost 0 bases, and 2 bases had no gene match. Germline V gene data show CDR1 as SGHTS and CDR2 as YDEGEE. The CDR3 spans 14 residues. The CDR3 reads CASSLGQGEETQYF. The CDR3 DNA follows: TGTGCCAGCAGCTTGGGGCAGGGGGAAGAGACCCAGTACTTC.

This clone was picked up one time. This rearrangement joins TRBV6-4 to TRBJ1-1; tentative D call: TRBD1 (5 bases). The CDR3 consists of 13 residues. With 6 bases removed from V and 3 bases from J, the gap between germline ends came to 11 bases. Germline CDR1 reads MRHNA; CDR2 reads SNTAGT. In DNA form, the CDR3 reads TGTGCCAGCAGATCCTGGGGGGACACTGAAGCTTTCTTT. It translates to CASRSWGDTEAFF.

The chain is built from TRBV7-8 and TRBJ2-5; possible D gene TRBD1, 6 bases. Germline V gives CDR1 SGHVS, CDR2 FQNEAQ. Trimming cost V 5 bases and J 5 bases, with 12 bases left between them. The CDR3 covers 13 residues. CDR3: CASSRGGRETQYF. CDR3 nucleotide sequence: TGTGCCAGCAGCCGTGGGGGCAGGGAGACCCAGTACTTC. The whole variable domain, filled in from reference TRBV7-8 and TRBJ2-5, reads GAGVSQSPRYKVAKRGQDVALRCDPISGHVSLFWYQQALGQGPEFLTYFQNEAQLDKSGLPSDRFFAERPEGSVSTLKIQRTQQEDSAVYLCASSRGGRETQYFGPGTRLLVL.

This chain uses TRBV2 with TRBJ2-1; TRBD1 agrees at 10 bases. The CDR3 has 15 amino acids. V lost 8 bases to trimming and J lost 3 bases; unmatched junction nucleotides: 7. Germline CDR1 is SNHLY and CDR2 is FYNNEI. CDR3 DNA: TGTGCCAGCTCGGGAAGGACAGGGGGCTACAATGAGCAGTTCTTC. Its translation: CASSGRTGGYNEQFF.

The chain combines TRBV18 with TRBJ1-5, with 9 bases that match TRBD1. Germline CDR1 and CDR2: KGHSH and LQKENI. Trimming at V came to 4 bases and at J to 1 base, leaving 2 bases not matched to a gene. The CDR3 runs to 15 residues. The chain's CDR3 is CASSQDRGSNQPQHF. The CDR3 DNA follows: TGTGCCAGCTCACAAGACAGGGGGAGCAATCAGCCCCAGCATTTT.

CDR3 sequence: CASSEGGGGVQETQYF. The CDR3 coding sequence is TGTGCCAGCAGTGAAGGAGGCGGGGGGGTACAAGAGACCCAGTACTTC. V is TRBV2 and J is TRBJ2-5, with TRBD2 matching over 9 bases. CDR1 is SNHLY, CDR2 FYNNEI, per germline. V lost 1 base, J lost 2 bases, and 5 bases stayed unmatched. The CDR3 is made up of 16 amino acids.

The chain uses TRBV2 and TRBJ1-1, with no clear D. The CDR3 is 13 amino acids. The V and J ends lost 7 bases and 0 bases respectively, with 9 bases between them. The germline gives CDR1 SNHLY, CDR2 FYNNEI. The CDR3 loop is CASNGLLNTEAFF. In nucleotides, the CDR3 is TGTGCCAGCAACGGACTCCTGAACACTGAAGCTTTCTTT.

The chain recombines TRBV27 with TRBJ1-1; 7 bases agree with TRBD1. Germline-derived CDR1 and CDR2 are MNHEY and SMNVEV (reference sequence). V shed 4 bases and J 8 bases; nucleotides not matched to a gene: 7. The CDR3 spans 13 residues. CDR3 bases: TGTGCCAGCAGTTATGGGACAGATCTGGAAGCTTTCTTT. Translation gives CASSYGTDLEAFF.

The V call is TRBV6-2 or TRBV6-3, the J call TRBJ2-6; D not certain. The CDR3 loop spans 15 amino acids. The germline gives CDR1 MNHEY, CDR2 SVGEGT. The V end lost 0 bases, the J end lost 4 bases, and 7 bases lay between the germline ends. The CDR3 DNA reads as TGTGCCAGCAGTTACTCATTGAGAGGGGCCAACGTCCTGACTTTC. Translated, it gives CASSYSLRGANVLTF.

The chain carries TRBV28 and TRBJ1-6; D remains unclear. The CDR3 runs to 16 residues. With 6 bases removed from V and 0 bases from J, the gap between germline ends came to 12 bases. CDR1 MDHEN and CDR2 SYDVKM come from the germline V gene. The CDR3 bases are TGTGCCAGCAGCCCCCCCCGGGGCTCCTATAATTCACCCCTCCACTTT. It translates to CASSPPRGSYNSPLHF.

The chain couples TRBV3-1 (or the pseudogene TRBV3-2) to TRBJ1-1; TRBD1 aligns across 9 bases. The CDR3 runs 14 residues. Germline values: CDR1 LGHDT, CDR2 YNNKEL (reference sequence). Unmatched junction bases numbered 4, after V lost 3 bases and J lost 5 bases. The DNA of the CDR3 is TGTGCCAGCAGCCAGACAGGGGGAATTACTGAAGCTTTCTTT. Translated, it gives CASSQTGGITEAFF.

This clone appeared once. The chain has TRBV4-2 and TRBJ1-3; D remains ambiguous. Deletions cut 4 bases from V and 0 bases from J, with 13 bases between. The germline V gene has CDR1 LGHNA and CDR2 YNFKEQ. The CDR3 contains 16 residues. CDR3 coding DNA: TGTGCCAGCAGCCGCACCATGGCTTACTCTGGAAACACCATATATTTT. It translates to CASSRTMAYSGNTIYF.